Following are 14 T cell receptor beta chains from one sample sequenced in a study of beta chain features in type 1 diabetes. The isolated RNA, all of it, was reverse transcribed, so expressed TCRB transcripts were what got sequenced. Here immunoSEQ multiplex PCR was the method, and the copy in TCRdb shows in-frame clones only, minus some. There are 810,000 or so clones in the sample; 15% to 20% occur only once, and 0.02% to 0.025% lies in the top ten. Sequenced input: naive CD4+ T cells from blood. The receptors come from a woman aged 18-35 years in good health.

This clone came up a few times. This chain links TRBV13 with TRBJ2-3; TRBD2 matches at 9 bases. Trimming removed 5 bases from V and 4 bases from J; junction bases left unmatched: 4. The CDR3 spans 14 residues. Germline CDR1 PRHDT, CDR2 FYEKMQ (reference sequence). The CDR3 DNA sequence: TGTGCCAGCAGCGAGCGGGAGGTTTCAGATACGCAGTATTTT. This encodes CASSEREVSDTQYF.

The J gene is TRBJ2-7, the V gene TRBV27, with D tentatively TRBD1 (6 bases). The germline gives CDR1 MNHEY, CDR2 SMNVEV (reference sequence). V was clipped by 5 bases and J by 4 bases, with 18 bases between them. The CDR3 is made up of 15 amino acids. CDR3 loop: CASSRRGVGAYEQYF. DNA for the CDR3: TGTGCCAGCAGTCGCAGAGGGGTGGGGGCTTACGAGCAGTACTTC.

In its sample, this clone was seen a few times. The chain couples TRBV6-1 to TRBJ2-5; no firm D call. The CDR3 runs 15 residues. Trimming removed 4 bases at V and 1 base at J, with 13 bases between. CDR1 is MNHNS, CDR2 SASEGT, per germline. The CDR3 sequence is CASSVNNAIQETQYF. In DNA, the CDR3 is TGTGCCAGCAGTGTGAATAACGCCATCCAAGAGACCCAGTACTTC.

This clone was seen once. CDR3 in DNA: TGTGCCAGCAGCCCTAACCTGGGGACAGGGGCAGGGGCCAACGTCCTGACTTTC. It codes for CASSPNLGTGAGANVLTF. This chain joins TRBV5-4 and TRBJ2-6; the match to TRBD1 covers 10 bases. There are 18 residues in the CDR3. From germline, CDR1 is SGHNT and CDR2 YYREEE (reference sequence). The V segment lost 4 bases and the J segment 4 bases; nucleotides outside the gene matches: 11.

The chain employs TRBV14 and TRBJ1-1, with TRBD1 as a possible D gene (6 bases). Germline values: CDR1 SGHDN, CDR2 FVKESK. This CDR3 has 16 residues. V lost 4 bases and J 5 bases, leaving 20 bases between the germline ends. The CDR3 region is CASSPQSLAGATEAFF. In DNA, the CDR3 is TGTGCCAGCAGCCCCCAGTCTTTGGCGGGGGCTACTGAAGCTTTCTTT.

V gene TRBV7-2 combines with J gene TRBJ2-1; no firm D call. Germline-derived CDR1 and CDR2 are SGHTA and FQGNSA. The V end was cut by 5 bases, the J end by 7 bases, with 12 bases between. This CDR3 is 13 amino acids long. CDR3: CASSPRFGNEQFF. The DNA of the CDR3 is TGTGCCAGCAGCCCACGGTTTGGTAATGAGCAGTTCTTC.

The rearrangement uses TRBV7-9 and TRBJ1-4; 12 bases agree with TRBD1. Trimming cost V 5 bases and J 5 bases; bases outside gene matches: 6. Germline loops: CDR1 SEHNR, CDR2 FQNEAQ (reference sequence). The CDR3 has 16 residues. For the CDR3, the DNA is TGTGCCAGCAGCCCGGGACAGGGGGCAGGGAATGAAAAACTGTTTTTT. Translated: CASSPGQGAGNEKLFF.

This clone came up once. One junction end disagrees with the germline gene, perhaps due to a read error. The chain is built from TRBV7-9 and TRBJ2-5; TRBD1 matches 8 bases. Germline-derived CDR1 and CDR2 are SEHNR and FQNEAQ (reference sequence). The CDR3 has 15 residues. The CDR3 sequence is CAGSWSLRGRETQYF. CDR3 nucleotide sequence: TGTGCCGGCAGCTGGAGCCTCAGGGGGCGGGAGACCCAGTACTTC.

Only a few counts were recorded for this clone. V is TRBV4-2 and J is TRBJ1-1; 8 bases are shared with TRBD1. Germline assignment: CDR1 LGHNA and CDR2 YNFKEQ. V lost 3 bases, J lost 3 bases, and 6 bases stayed unmatched. The CDR3 loop spans 15 amino acids. The CDR3 sequence: CASSQDTGGDTEAFF. CDR3 sequence (DNA): TGTGCCAGCAGCCAGGACACAGGGGGGGACACTGAAGCTTTCTTT.

This clone appeared a few times. The chain links TRBV7-3 to TRBJ1-1, with D perhaps TRBD1 (5 bases). This CDR3 is 16 amino acids long. Germline CDR1 SGHTA, CDR2 FQGTGA. With 6 bases removed from V and 0 bases from J, the gap between germline ends came to 17 bases. CDR3 in DNA: TGTGCCAGCAGACAAACCTGGGACCGAGTGAACACTGAAGCTTTCTTT. Translation: CASRQTWDRVNTEAFF.

Notes on this clone: Sequence at one end of the junction differs from germline and may be a read error. This chain links TRBV27 with TRBJ2-7; 7 bases align to TRBD2. CDR3 length equals 15 residues. In germline, CDR1 is MNHEY, CDR2 SMNVEV (reference sequence). Here the CDR3 reads CASSPLTGRDYEQCF. CDR3 in DNA: TGTGCCAGCAGTCCCCTCACTGGCAGGGACTACGAGCAGTGCTTC.

V is TRBV6-5 and J is TRBJ2-7; D gene unclear. V dropped 5 bases and J dropped 2 bases, with 16 bases sitting between them. There are 15 residues in the CDR3. The germline V gene encodes CDR1 MNHEY and CDR2 SVGAGI. The CDR3 sequence: CASSRSPDGTYEQYF. The DNA of the CDR3 is TGTGCCAGCAGTCGCTCCCCCGACGGTACCTACGAGCAGTACTTC.

This clone has just a few counts. The genes are TRBV28 and TRBJ2-3; a weak D match, TRBD1 (5 bases). The CDR3 contains 12 residues. Trimming shortened V by 8 bases and J by 6 bases, and 12 bases separated the two germline ends. CDR1 is MDHEN and CDR2 is SYDVKM in the germline V gene. The CDR3 DNA sequence: TGTGCCAGCGGGCAGGGAAGGGATACGCAGTATTTT. As protein: CASGQGRDTQYF.

This clone was detected a few times. One junction end does not reproduce the germline sequence, and a read error may be involved. This chain joins TRBV19 and TRBJ2-4; D perhaps matches TRBD1 (6 bases). The CDR3 runs 13 residues. Germline values: CDR1 LNHDA, CDR2 SQIVND (reference sequence). CDR3 nucleotide sequence: TGTGCCAGTAGTATAGATACAGGGCGGTGGTTGAACTTC. Protein: CASSIDTGRWLNF.